This T cell receptor beta chain was sequenced in a study of T cell responses to AZD1222 COVID-19 vaccine. The protocol was immunoSEQ multiplex PCR, while the TCRdb copy is restricted to in-frame clones and leaves out a portion. The table includes under 150,000 clones, nearly 90% detected once. Study-wide findings and caveats: Spike regions recognized by vaccine-associated CD4 TCRs spanned the protein, led by 160-218 and 743-854.

Of note for this clone: The antigen is undetermined.

This CDR3 is built from 14 residues. After removal of 4 bases from V and 11 bases from J, the junction contained 6 bases not matched to a gene. Germline V CDR1 and CDR2: SGHAT, FQNNGV. The chain couples TRBV11-2 to TRBJ1-6, with 9 bases aligning to TRBD1. The material was peripheral blood, obtained 28 days after the second AZD1222 dose. The TCR originated in an adult who received the AZD1222 COVID-19 vaccine. This CDR3 is CASSSGTGTTPLHF. The CDR3 DNA reads as TGTGCCAGCAGCTCTGGGACAGGGACAACACCCCTCCACTTT. Drawing the rest from reference TRBV11-2 and TRBJ1-6, the complete variable domain is EAGVAQSPRYKIIEKRQSVAFWCNPISGHATLYWYQQILGQGPKLLIQFQNNGVVDDSQLPKDRFSAERLKGVDSTLKIQPAKLEDSAVYLCASSSGTGTTPLHFGNGTRLTVT.